Following are 14 T cell receptor beta chains from one sample sequenced in a study of T cell responses to AZD1222 COVID-19 vaccine (dated by TCRdb to 2020 to 2022). The sample's time point, from its label and the paper: baseline before first vaccination. The method was the immunoSEQ multiplex PCR assay. Held by TCRdb, this immuneACCESS table contains in-frame sequences only and omits some clones. Under half of the omission traces to an unresolved V gene where checked; the cause of the rest is unknown. Here the sample has more than 95,000 clones; around 90% occur a single time. Around 9% of the sample belongs to the ten largest clones. The sequenced sample was peripheral blood, obtained on day 0 of AZD1222 vaccination. Receptor source: an adult in good health.

The J gene is TRBJ1-5, the V gene TRBV19; 11 bases align to TRBD1. CDR3 length equals 16 residues. Germline V gene lookup returns CDR1 LNHDA and CDR2 SQIVND (reference sequence). V shed 5 bases and J 6 bases; nucleotides not matched to a gene: 9. The CDR3 sequence is CASSFLRGQGVQPQHF. The CDR3 DNA is TGTGCCAGTAGTTTCCTCCGGGGACAGGGGGTTCAGCCCCAGCATTTT. The full variable domain, with the rest looked up from reference TRBV19 and TRBJ1-5, is DGGITQSPKYLFRKEGQNVTLSCEQNLNHDAMYWYRQDPGQGLRLIYYSQIVNDFQKGDIAEGYSVSREKKESFPLTVTSAQKNPTAFYLCASSFLRGQGVQPQHFGDGTRLSIL.

CDR3 in amino acids: CASSLEATQYF. The CDR3 bases are TGTGCCAGCAGCTTGGAGGCGACCCAGTACTTC. This rearrangement joins TRBV7-2 to TRBJ2-5; a possible D gene is TRBD2 (5 bases). CDR3 size: 11 residues. Trimming took 3 bases from V and 7 from J, leaving 6 bases between them. In germline, CDR1 is SGHTA, CDR2 FQGNSA.

This chain uses TRBV16 with TRBJ2-7; D may be TRBD1 (5 bases). Germline CDR1 is KGHSY and CDR2 is FQNENV. This CDR3 region has 14 residues. Trimming shortened V by 6 bases and J by 3 bases, and 15 bases separated the two germline ends. In DNA form, the CDR3 reads TGTGCCAGCAGGCAAACAGGTACCCTCTACGAGCAGTACTTC. It encodes CASRQTGTLYEQYF.

The rearrangement uses TRBV11-2 and TRBJ2-2, with D uncertain. Germline loops: CDR1 SGHAT, CDR2 FQNNGV. The CDR3 has 11 residues. Trimming stripped 2 bases from V and 6 bases from J, with 1 base between. The CDR3 reads CASSLSGELFF. The CDR3 DNA reads as TGTGCCAGCAGCTTATCCGGGGAGCTGTTTTTT.

The CDR3 region is CASSHFGDRTSPLHF. Here the CDR3 DNA reads TGCGCCAGCAGCCACTTCGGGGACCGCACCTCCCCCCTCCACTTT. V is TRBV4-3 and J is TRBJ1-6; a possible D gene is TRBD1 (5 bases). The V gene lost 3 bases and the J gene lost 13 bases, with 19 bases spanning the gap. CDR1 is LGHNA, CDR2 YSLEER, per germline. The length of the CDR3 is 15 residues.

The chain couples TRBV20-1 to TRBJ1-2; 8 nucleotides line up with TRBD1. The length of the CDR3 is 14 residues. V was pared by 3 bases and J by 3 bases, with 6 bases of the junction left unmatched. Germline CDR1 and CDR2: DFQATT and SNEGSKA (reference sequence). The CDR3 DNA reads as TGCAGTGCTAGTAGCACAGGGGGATACTATGGCTACACCTTC. It encodes CSASSTGGYYGYTF.

V usage is TRBV5-1 and J usage is TRBJ2-2; D may be TRBD2 (5 bases). The germline V gene encodes CDR1 SGHRS and CDR2 YFSETQ. The CDR3 length is 15 residues. V lost 4 bases and J lost 0, with 10 bases in between. The CDR3 DNA reads TGCGCCAGCAGCCGCCAAGCGGCGAACACCGGGGAGCTGTTTTTT. Translated, it gives CASSRQAANTGELFF. The variable domain in full, completed from reference TRBV5-1 and TRBJ2-2, reads KAGVTQTPRYLIKTRGQQVTLSCSPISGHRSVSWYQQTPGQGLQFLFEYFSETQRNKGNFPGRFSGRQFSNSRSEMNVSTLELGDSALYLCASSRQAANTGELFFGEGSRLTVL.

This chain joins TRBV5-1 and TRBJ2-3; D is unresolved. The germline CDR1 and CDR2 sequences are SGHRS and YFSETQ. The CDR3 sequence is 14 residues long. Trimming took 0 bases from V and 2 from J, leaving 7 bases between them. CDR3: CASSLEAVTDTQYF. The CDR3 DNA reads TGCGCCAGCAGCTTGGAGGCTGTCACAGATACGCAGTATTTT.

This chain links TRBV6-2 or TRBV6-3 with TRBJ2-1; 9 positions agree with TRBD2. Germline loops: CDR1 MNHEY, CDR2 SVGEGT. The CDR3 loop spans 15 amino acids. The trim removed 3 bases at V and 6 bases at J, leaving 6 bases unmatched. CDR3 loop: CASSYGELAGNEQFF. The CDR3 nucleotides are TGTGCCAGCAGTTATGGCGAACTAGCGGGCAATGAGCAGTTCTTC.

This chain links TRBV2 with TRBJ1-5; TRBD1 agrees at 10 bases. Trimming cost V 4 bases and J 7 bases; bases outside gene matches: 4. The CDR3 loop spans 14 amino acids. Germline V gives CDR1 SNHLY, CDR2 FYNNEI. The CDR3 nucleotides read TGTGCCAGCAGTGGACAGGGGGCGAGACAGCCCCAGCATTTT. Its protein product is CASSGQGARQPQHF.

This chain connects TRBV27 to TRBJ2-1, with 7 bases that match TRBD2. This CDR3 has 17 residues. CDR1 MNHEY and CDR2 SMNVEV come from the germline V gene (reference sequence). With V trimmed by 5 bases and J by 6 bases, 16 bases remained unmatched. CDR3 DNA: TGTGCCAGCAGTAACCCTATCGTGCGGGAGTGGGCCAATGAGCAGTTCTTC. Its protein product is CASSNPIVREWANEQFF.

This chain links TRBV4-3 with TRBJ1-1; D not certain. Germline V gives CDR1 LGHNA, CDR2 YSLEER. V was shortened by 3 bases and J by 4 bases, with 9 bases between the two germline ends. The CDR3 is 13 amino acids. The CDR3 sequence is CASSQRGPTEAFF. CDR3 in DNA: TGCGCCAGCAGCCAGAGAGGGCCCACTGAAGCTTTCTTT.

The table lists this clone with a few counts. The chain is built from TRBV28 and TRBJ1-6, with 9 bases that match TRBD1. V trimming: 3 bases; J trimming: 9 bases; junction bases outside the gene matches: 6. CDR3 length: 15 residues. From germline, CDR1 is MDHEN and CDR2 SYDVKM. The CDR3 is CASSFPGTGPSPLHF. For the CDR3, the DNA is TGTGCCAGCAGTTTCCCCGGGACAGGGCCTTCACCCCTCCACTTT.

V gene TRBV21-1 combines with J gene TRBJ1-1. TRBV21-1 is a recognized pseudogene. The CDR3 contains 13 residues. CDR3 amino acids: CASSKEGGSEAFF. The CDR3 region has the DNA TGTGCCAGCAGCAAAGAAGGGGGGTCTGAAGCTTTCTTT.